This T cell receptor beta chain was captured in a study of response to subunit inactivated influenza vaccine. Study-wide results and caveats: Few new T cells, the authors suggested, are recruited by each seasonal influenza vaccination.

As for this clonotype: What it binds is not known.

TCRdb reanalysed the RT-PCR reads using MiXCR and keeps one entry per CDR3 protein. Of about 700,000 distinct CDR3 sequences in the sample, around 13% are singletons; the top ten hold 5.5% to 7%. This clonotype originated in a man aged 45-60 years who received an inactivated influenza vaccine. The sample here was PBMCs from blood, taken around 15 days before vaccination.

The CDR3 DNA is TGTGCCAGCAGCTTCGGACAGGGGGTAGTTACGCAGTATTTT. It yields the protein CASSFGQGVVTQYF. The chain recombines TRBV7-9 with TRBJ2-3; 10 nucleotides align to TRBD1. CDR3 length: 14 residues. Germline lookup yields CDR1 SEHNR and CDR2 FQNEAQ (reference sequence). Losses at the gene ends were 3 bases for V and 8 bases for J; bases not matched to a gene: 5. Full variable domain (outside the CDR3, taken from reference TRBV7-9 and TRBJ2-3): DTGVSQNPRHKITKRGQNVTFRCDPISEHNRLYWYRQTLGQGPEFLTYFQNEAQLEKSRLLSDRFSAERPKGSFSTLEIQRTEQGDSAMYLCASSFGQGVVTQYFGPGTRLTVL.